These 23 T cell receptor beta chains originate from one sample sequenced in a study of blood T cell repertoires in COVID-19 (dated by TCRdb to the early 2020s). Library preparation used the immunoSEQ multiplex PCR assay. TCRdb's version of the immuneACCESS table is confined to in-frame rearrangements and falls short of the full clone set. An unresolved V gene accounts for under half of the shortfall where checked; the remainder is of unknown origin. The sample data list about 190,000 clones, and around nine tenths of these were observed just once. Less than 3% of the sample is in the top ten clones. Sequenced input: peripheral blood. The receptors originated from a man aged 35 to 55 with active or convalescent COVID-19.

The genes are TRBV5-4 and TRBJ1-6, with no clear D. V gave up 4 bases and J gave up 0 bases, with 11 bases separating them. CDR1 and CDR2 (germline): SGHNT, YYREEE (reference sequence). The CDR3 consists of 16 residues. The CDR3 protein is CASSLGRSSYNSPLHF. The CDR3 bases are TGTGCCAGCAGCCTAGGTAGGAGCTCCTATAATTCACCCCTCCACTTT.

The chain uses TRBV9 and TRBJ2-1; 7 positions match TRBD2. V lost 4 bases to trimming and J lost 10 bases; unmatched junction nucleotides: 17. Per the germline V gene, CDR1 is SGDLS and CDR2 is YYNGEE. CDR3 length: 16 amino acids. The CDR3 region has the DNA TGTGCCAGCAGCCCCTCCCCAGCGGGGTACAATGTGGAGCAGTTCTTC. It translates to CASSPSPAGYNVEQFF.

The chain couples TRBV10-1 to TRBJ1-4; a weak D match, TRBD1 (5 bases). Germline V lookup: CDR1 WNHNN, CDR2 SYGVQD (reference sequence). The CDR3 is 13 residues long. V dropped 3 bases and J dropped 6 bases, with 8 bases sitting between them. CDR3 loop: CASSDGADEKLFF. Here the CDR3 DNA reads TGCGCCAGCAGTGATGGGGCTGATGAAAAACTGTTTTTT.

The genes are TRBV7-6 and TRBJ2-5; the match to TRBD1 covers 12 bases. The V gene end was trimmed by 5 bases and the J gene end by 4 bases; junction bases not matched to a gene: 17. This CDR3 contains 19 residues. Germline CDR1 and CDR2: SGHVS and FNYEAQ. The CDR3 sequence is CASSDKGGTGGAEGETQYF. Here the CDR3 DNA reads TGTGCCAGCAGCGATAAGGGGGGGACAGGGGGCGCCGAAGGAGAGACCCAGTACTTC.

The CDR3 coding sequence is TGTGCCAGCAGCCGGAGCCGGGTGGCTTATAATTCACCCCTCCACTTT. It specifies CASSRSRVAYNSPLHF. The chain carries TRBV16 and TRBJ1-6; D is undetermined. Germline V CDR1 and CDR2: KGHSY, FQNENV. The CDR3 runs to 16 residues. The ends were cut back, 4 bases at V and 4 bases at J, with 14 bases in the middle.

This clone was counted between two and nine times. The chain employs TRBV4-1 and TRBJ1-5; 7 bases map to TRBD1. The V and J ends lost 1 base and 0 bases, in that order; junction bases with no gene match: 3. CDR1 and CDR2 from the germline V gene are MGHRA and YSYEKL. The CDR3 contains 16 residues. The CDR3 bases are TGCGCCAGCAGCCAAGGTGGGACAGCTAGCAATCAGCCCCAGCATTTT. The encoded protein is CASSQGGTASNQPQHF.

The chain links TRBV4-2 to TRBJ1-5; 7 bases fit TRBD1. The CDR3 has 17 amino acids. V shed 1 base and J 7 bases; nucleotides not matched to a gene: 13. Germline V gene sequence: CDR1 LGHNA, CDR2 YNFKEQ. CDR3 in DNA: TGTGCCAGCAGCCAAGTCAATACCGGGACAGTAGGGCAGCCCCAGCATTTT. Amino acid sequence: CASSQVNTGTVGQPQHF.

This chain links TRBV7-9 with TRBJ2-5, with TRBD1 identical over 7 bases. This CDR3 comprises 17 residues. Germline V CDR1 and CDR2: SEHNR, FQNEAQ (reference sequence). The V and J ends lost 5 bases and 1 base, in that order; junction bases with no gene match: 13. The chain's CDR3 is CASSPPWGQQFQETQYF. In nucleotides, the CDR3 is TGTGCCAGCAGCCCCCCGTGGGGACAGCAATTCCAAGAGACCCAGTACTTC.

A single count supports this clone. The chain employs TRBV5-5 and TRBJ2-6, with D possibly matching TRBD2 (6 bases). V was trimmed by 4 bases and J by 2 bases, leaving 10 bases between them. The CDR3 has 15 amino acids. CDR1 SGHKS and CDR2 YYEKEE come from the germline V gene (reference sequence). The CDR3 protein is CASSTSGAGANVLTF. In DNA form, the CDR3 reads TGTGCCAGCAGCACCTCGGGGGCTGGGGCCAACGTCCTGACTTTC.

This sequence joins TRBV4-1 and TRBJ1-1, with D perhaps matching TRBD1 (5 bases). Germline V CDR1 and CDR2: MGHRA, YSYEKL. Trimming removed 3 bases at V and 6 bases at J, with 20 bases between. The CDR3 contains 16 residues. The CDR3 DNA sequence: TGCGCCAGCAGCCAGGGACTCCCCGGAGAGGCCCCTGAAGCTTTCTTT. Encoded protein: CASSQGLPGEAPEAFF.

This chain joins TRBV24-1 and TRBJ1-5; 9 nucleotides agree with TRBD1. Germline CDR1 and CDR2: KGHDR and SFDVKD. The V gene end was trimmed by 7 bases and the J gene end by 1 base; junction bases not matched to a gene: 4. The CDR3 extends over 15 amino acids. CDR3: CATRVDRGSNQPQHF. In DNA, the CDR3 is TGTGCCACCAGGGTAGACAGGGGGAGCAATCAGCCCCAGCATTTT.

The rearrangement links TRBV20-1 to TRBJ2-3, with D perhaps matching TRBD1 (5 bases). From germline, CDR1 is DFQATT and CDR2 SNEGSKA (reference sequence). The CDR3 is 16 amino acids. V shed 6 bases and J shed 2 bases, with 21 bases lying between them. The CDR3 reads CSASPGQVGVTDTQYF. For the CDR3, the DNA is TGCAGTGCCAGTCCTGGCCAGGTAGGGGTCACAGATACGCAGTATTTT.

V and J are TRBV27 and TRBJ1-1; tentative D call: TRBD1 (5 bases). This CDR3 contains 15 residues. The V gene's germline CDR1 is MNHEY and CDR2 SMNVEV (reference sequence). The ends were cut back, 8 bases at V and 0 bases at J, with 16 bases in the middle. The CDR3 sequence is CASSNGEGMNTEAFF. The DNA of the CDR3 is TGTGCCAGCTCCAACGGGGAGGGGATGAACACTGAAGCTTTCTTT.

The chain employs TRBV7-3 and TRBJ1-2, with D possibly matching TRBD1 (5 bases). The CDR3 runs to 16 residues. Germline CDR1 is SGHTA and CDR2 is FQGTGA. V lost 5 bases, J lost 4 bases, and 20 bases lay in between. CDR3 in DNA: TGTGCCAGCAGCCCCGCGGGGGGGGGTCACCTCTATGGCTACACCTTC. As protein: CASSPAGGGHLYGYTF.

This chain joins TRBV29-1 and TRBJ2-2; 8 bases line up with TRBD1. This CDR3 spans 14 amino acids. Germline CDR1 SQVTM, CDR2 ANQGSEA. The ends lost 6 bases at V and 5 bases at J; junction bases unmatched: 8. For the CDR3, the DNA is TGCAGCGTGGAACAGGGGGTAGGAACCGGGGAGCTGTTTTTT. Its translation is CSVEQGVGTGELFF.

This clone was observed a handful of times. V is TRBV4-1 and J is TRBJ2-7; 7 bases map to TRBD2. CDR3 size: 16 residues. Trimming took 0 bases from V and 3 from J; bases not matched to a gene: 8. Germline CDR1 is MGHRA and CDR2 is YSYEKL. CDR3 residues: CASSQDHPSGDYEQYF. In DNA, the CDR3 is TGCGCCAGCAGCCAAGATCACCCTAGCGGAGACTACGAGCAGTACTTC.

The rearrangement joins TRBV5-4 to TRBJ1-1; the D gene is possibly TRBD1 (5 bases). The CDR3 runs to 15 residues. CDR1 is SGHNT, CDR2 YYREEE, per germline (reference sequence). V was clipped by 4 bases and J by 5 bases, with 18 bases between them. The CDR3 coding sequence is TGTGCCAGCAGCCTCCGAAGCGGGGGTCTGACTGAAGCTTTCTTT. The encoded protein is CASSLRSGGLTEAFF.

This sequence joins TRBV19 and TRBJ2-2, with 12 bases matching TRBD2. This CDR3 is built from 17 residues. Unmatched junction bases numbered 8, after V lost 3 bases and J lost 6 bases. The germline gives CDR1 LNHDA, CDR2 SQIVND (reference sequence). This chain's CDR3 is CASSMGLLAGGSGELFF. The DNA of the CDR3 is TGTGCCAGTAGTATGGGACTCCTAGCGGGGGGGTCCGGGGAGCTGTTTTTT.

The chain couples TRBV7-9 to TRBJ1-6; the D gene is possibly TRBD1 (6 bases). CDR3 length equals 12 residues. Germline V gene sequence: CDR1 SEHNR, CDR2 FQNEAQ (reference sequence). V was shortened by 3 bases and J by 9 bases, with 6 bases between the two germline ends. Here the CDR3 DNA reads TGTGCCAGCAGCTTGGGGGCTTCACCCCTCCACTTT. It encodes CASSLGASPLHF.

The chain combines TRBV5-8 with TRBJ1-2; 7 bases are a match to TRBD1. V was clipped by 4 bases and J by 1 base; unmatched bases: 1. The germline gives CDR1 SGHTS, CDR2 YDEGEE. The CDR3 extends over 13 amino acids. CDR3 amino acids: CASSDRDNYGYTF. As DNA, the CDR3 is TGTGCCAGCAGCGACAGGGATAACTATGGCTACACCTTC.

The rearrangement joins TRBV24-1 to TRBJ2-5; possibly TRBD1 for D (6 bases). CDR3 size: 16 residues. V was trimmed by 3 bases and J by 0 bases, leaving 13 bases between them. CDR1 is KGHDR and CDR2 is SFDVKD in the germline V gene. CDR3 residues: CATSDSGQSYQETQYF. The CDR3 DNA reads as TGTGCCACCAGTGATAGCGGACAGTCGTACCAAGAGACCCAGTACTTC.

The rearrangement joins TRBV19 to TRBJ1-4; 7 positions agree with TRBD1. CDR1 LNHDA and CDR2 SQIVND come from the germline V gene (reference sequence). The CDR3 runs 16 residues. V was clipped by 6 bases and J by 4 bases; unmatched bases: 11. CDR3 loop: CASSLTGTAYNEKLFF. CDR3 bases: TGTGCCAGTAGCCTAACAGGGACAGCTTATAATGAAAAACTGTTTTTT.

V usage is TRBV30 and J usage is TRBJ1-1; possibly TRBD1 for D (5 bases). The CDR3 extends over 15 amino acids. Germline V gives CDR1 GTSNPN, CDR2 SVGIG (reference sequence). Trimming removed 5 bases from V and 0 bases from J, with 16 bases in between. CDR3 bases: TGTGCCTGGGAGGGCAAAGGGGTCATGAACACTGAAGCTTTCTTT. It codes for CAWEGKGVMNTEAFF.